This entry lists 6 T cell receptor beta chains sequenced from one sample in a study of T-cell reconstitution after alpha-beta-depleted transplantation in children. Unique molecular identifiers featured in how the TCRbeta library was prepared. TCRdb re-analysed the PCR reads in MiXCR, keeping a single row per CDR3 protein. The sample lists around 450,000 distinct CDR3 sequences, around 16% occurring once. The sequencing used PBMCs, mostly from graft donor cells, collected 360 days after TCRalphabeta/CD19-depleted stem cell transplant. The receptors derive from a boy younger than two who had a stem cell transplant for Wiskott-Aldrich syndrome, so the T cells may come from the graft donor.

The CDR3 sequence is CSARLRGRVYNEQFF. CDR3 nucleotides: TGCAGTGCTAGACTCCGCGGGAGAGTCTACAATGAGCAGTTCTTC. The chain is built from TRBV20-1 and TRBJ2-1, with TRBD2 identical over 7 bases. Trimming at V came to 2 bases and at J to 3 bases, leaving 7 bases not matched to a gene. Germline V gene lookup returns CDR1 DFQATT and CDR2 SNEGSKA (reference sequence). CDR3 length equals 15 residues.

This clonotype was counted only a few times. V gene TRBV12-3 or TRBV12-4 combines with J gene TRBJ2-3; D call uncertain. V dropped 4 bases and J dropped 4 bases, with 9 bases sitting between them. The length of the CDR3 is 13 residues. The CDR3 loop is CASSSTASDTQYF. The CDR3 DNA sequence: TGTGCCAGCAGTTCCACAGCCTCAGATACGCAGTATTTT.

The rearrangement joins TRBV20-1 to TRBJ2-1; D may be TRBD2 (6 bases). From germline, CDR1 is DFQATT and CDR2 SNEGSKA (reference sequence). This CDR3 contains 13 residues. V lost 3 bases and J 0 bases, leaving 6 bases between the germline ends. The CDR3 nucleotides are TGCAGTGCTAGCGGGAGCTCCTACAATGAGCAGTTCTTC. Translating it yields CSASGSSYNEQFF.

The chain recombines TRBV2 with TRBJ2-7; TRBD2 matches 10 bases. The CDR3 is 22 amino acids. J gave up 4 bases and V 4 bases, and 28 bases lay outside the gene matches. Germline V lookup: CDR1 SNHLY, CDR2 FYNNEI. The CDR3 nucleotides read TGTGCCAGCAGTGGAAGCGCCCCTCACCAACTAGCGGGGAAGCCTCGGGGGTACGAGCAGTACTTC. Its translation: CASSGSAPHQLAGKPRGYEQYF.

This clonotype is a singleton in its sample. The chain combines TRBV10-3 with TRBJ2-5, with 13 bases identical to TRBD2. The CDR3 runs to 15 residues. CDR1 and CDR2 (germline): ENHRY, SYGVKD. V was clipped by 5 bases and J by 5 bases; unmatched bases: 5. The CDR3 DNA is TGTGCCATCAGTAGACTAGCGGGGGGCGTCGAGACCCAGTACTTC. Translation gives CAISRLAGGVETQYF.

The chain is built from TRBV4-3 and TRBJ2-2; D possibly uses TRBD1 or TRBD2 (5 bases each). Between the trimmed V and J ends, which lost 3 bases and 1 base, there was a span of 9 bases. The CDR3 has 15 residues. Germline V gives CDR1 LGHNA, CDR2 YSLEER. The chain's CDR3 is CASSHWDLNTGELFF. DNA of the CDR3: TGCGCCAGCAGCCACTGGGACCTGAACACCGGGGAGCTGTTTTTT.